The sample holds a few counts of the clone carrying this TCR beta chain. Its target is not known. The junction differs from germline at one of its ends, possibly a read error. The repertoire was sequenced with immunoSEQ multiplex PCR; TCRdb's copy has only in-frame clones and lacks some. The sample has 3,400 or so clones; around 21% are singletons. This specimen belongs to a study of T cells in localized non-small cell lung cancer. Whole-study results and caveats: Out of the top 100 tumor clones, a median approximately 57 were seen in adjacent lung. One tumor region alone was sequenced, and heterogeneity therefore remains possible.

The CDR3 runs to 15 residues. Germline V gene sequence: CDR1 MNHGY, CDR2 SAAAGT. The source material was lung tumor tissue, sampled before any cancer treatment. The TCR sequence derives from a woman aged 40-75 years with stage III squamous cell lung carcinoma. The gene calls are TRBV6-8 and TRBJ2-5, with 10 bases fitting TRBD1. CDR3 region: CAISGWTGGPETQYF. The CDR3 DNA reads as TGTGCCATCAGTGGCTGGACAGGGGGGCCAGAGACCCAGTACTTC.